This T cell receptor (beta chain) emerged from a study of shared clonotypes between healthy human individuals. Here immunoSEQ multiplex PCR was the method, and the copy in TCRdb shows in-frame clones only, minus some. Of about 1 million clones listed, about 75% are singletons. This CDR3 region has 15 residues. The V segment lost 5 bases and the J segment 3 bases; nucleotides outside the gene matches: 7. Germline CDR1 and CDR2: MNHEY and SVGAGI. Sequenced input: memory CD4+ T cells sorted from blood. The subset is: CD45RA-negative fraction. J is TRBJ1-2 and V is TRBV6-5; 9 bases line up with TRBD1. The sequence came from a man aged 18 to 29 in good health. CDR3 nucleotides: TGTGCCAGCAGTGGATACAGGGGGCAATACTATGGCTACACCTTC. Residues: CASSGYRGQYYGYTF.